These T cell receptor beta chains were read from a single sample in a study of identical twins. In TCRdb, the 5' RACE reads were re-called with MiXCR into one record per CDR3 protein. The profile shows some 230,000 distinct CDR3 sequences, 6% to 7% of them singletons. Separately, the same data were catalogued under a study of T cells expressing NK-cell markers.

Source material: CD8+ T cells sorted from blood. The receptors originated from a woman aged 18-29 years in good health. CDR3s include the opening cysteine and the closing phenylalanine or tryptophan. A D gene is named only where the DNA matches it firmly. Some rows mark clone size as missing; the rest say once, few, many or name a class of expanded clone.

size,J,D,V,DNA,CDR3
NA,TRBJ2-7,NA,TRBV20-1,TGCAGTGCTGGGGACACCCCCTACGAGCAGTACTTC,CSAGDTPYEQYF
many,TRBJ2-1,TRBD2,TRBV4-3,TGCGCCAGCAGCTCCCAGGGGACTAGCGGGAGATGGGCGCAGTTCTTC,CASSSQGTSGRWAQFF
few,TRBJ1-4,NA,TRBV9,TGTGCCAGCAGCGAAGGACAGCTACATAATGAAAAACTGTTTTTT,CASSEGQLHNEKLFF
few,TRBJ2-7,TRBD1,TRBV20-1,TGCAGTGCCCTGGGGACAGCCGCCTACGAGCAGTACTTC,CSALGTAAYEQYF
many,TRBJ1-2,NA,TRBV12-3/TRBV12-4,TGTGCCAGCAGCCAAGTCGACTATGGCTACACCTTC,CASSQVDYGYTF
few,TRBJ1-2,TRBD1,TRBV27,TGTGCCACTCGACAGGGTTTGAGTGGCTACACCTTC,CATRQGLSGYTF
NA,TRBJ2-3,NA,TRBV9,TGTGCCAGCAGCGTCTCCTCTGGGAGTAGCGTCGATACGCAGTATTTT,CASSVSSGSSVDTQYF
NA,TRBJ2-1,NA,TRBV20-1,TGCAGTGCTAGCGGGATCGAAAAGCATTGGTTC,CSASGIEKHWF
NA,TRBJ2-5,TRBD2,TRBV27,TGTGCCAGCGGAACCTTAGCGGGAGGGCCTGGGGAGACCCAGTACTTC,CASGTLAGGPGETQYF
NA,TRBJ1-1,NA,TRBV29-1,TGCAGCGTGGCCGAGGGAGGGACTGAAGCTTTCTTT,CSVAEGGTEAFF
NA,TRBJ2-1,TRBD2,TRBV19,TGTGCCAGTGCGGGAGGGTTTGAGTGGGAGCAGTTCTTC,CASAGGFEWEQFF
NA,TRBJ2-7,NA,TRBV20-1,TGCAGTGCTAGAAAACTAGCAGCAACCTACGAGCAGTACTTC,CSARKLAATYEQYF
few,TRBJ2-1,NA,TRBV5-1,TGCGCCAGCAGCTTTTCGGGGAGCCTGGGGAATGAGCAGTTCTTC,CASSFSGSLGNEQFF
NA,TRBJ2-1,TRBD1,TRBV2,TGTGCCAGCAGTGGTAGAGGGGGCGCAGGTGAGCAGTTCTTC,CASSGRGGAGEQFF
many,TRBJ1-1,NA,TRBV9,TGTGCCAGCAGCCCCCCAGAGGGCACTGAAGCTTTCTTT,CASSPPEGTEAFF
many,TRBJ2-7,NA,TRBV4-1,TGCGCCAGCAGCCAAGATTTCCGCCAGGCCAACTACGAGCAGTACTTC,CASSQDFRQANYEQYF
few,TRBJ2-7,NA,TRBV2,TGTGCCAGCAGCATAGGGGGGATATACGAGCAGTACTTC,CASSIGGIYEQYF
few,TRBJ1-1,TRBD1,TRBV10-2,TGCGCCAGCAGCCAGGGGGAACGGTGGACTGAAGCTTTCTTT,CASSQGERWTEAFF
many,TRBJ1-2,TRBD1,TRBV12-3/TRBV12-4,TGTGCCAGCAGTTTCGGGACAGGTGATTCCTATGGCTACACCTTC,CASSFGTGDSYGYTF
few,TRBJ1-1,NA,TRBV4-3,TGCGCCAGCAGCCAGAGTGCAGATCGGAGGACTGAAGCTTTCTTT,CASSQSADRRTEAFF
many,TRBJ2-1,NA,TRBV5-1,TGCGCCAGCAGCCTAACCACGCCTAGAGATGAGCAGTTCTTC,CASSLTTPRDEQFF
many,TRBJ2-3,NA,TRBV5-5,TGTGCCAGCAGCTTTCTCCCAGATACGCAGTATTTT,CASSFLPDTQYF
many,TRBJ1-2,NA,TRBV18,TGTGCCAGCTCTGCGGGCCAGGGCGGAGACTATGGCTACACCTTC,CASSAGQGGDYGYTF
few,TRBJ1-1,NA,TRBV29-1,TGCAGCGTTGAAGACAGGGAGAGCACTGAAGCTTTCTTT,CSVEDRESTEAFF
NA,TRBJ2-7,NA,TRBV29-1,TGCAGCGTTGAGTCGGATTTCTCCACCAACGAGCAGTACTTC,CSVESDFSTNEQYF
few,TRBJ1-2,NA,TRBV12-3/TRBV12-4,TGTGCCAGCAGTTTGGGTAGGCGAGACTATGGCTACACCTTC,CASSLGRRDYGYTF
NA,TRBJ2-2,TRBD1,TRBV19,TGTGCCAGTAGTACCGGGACAGGGAGGACCGGGGAGCTGTTTTTT,CASSTGTGRTGELFF
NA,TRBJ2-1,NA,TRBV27,TGTGCCAGCAGTTTATCGCTGGGCTTTGTCAATGAGCAGTTCTTC,CASSLSLGFVNEQFF
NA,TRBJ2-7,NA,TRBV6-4,TGTGCCAGCAGTGACGGTGGGGGGCAAGAGCAGTACTTC,CASSDGGGQEQYF
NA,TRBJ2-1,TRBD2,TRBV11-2,TGTGCCAGCAGCCGATATGGACTAGAGAACAATGAGCAGTTCTTC,CASSRYGLENNEQFF
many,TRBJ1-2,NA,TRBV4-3,TGCGCCAGCAGCCCCCGGCAGGCAGCGTATGGCTACACCTTC,CASSPRQAAYGYTF
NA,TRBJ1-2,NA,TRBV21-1,TGTGCCAGCCCCGGGACAAGGGATTATGGCTACACCTTC,CASPGTRDYGYTF
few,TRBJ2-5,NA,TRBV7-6,TGTGCCAGCAGCTTATTATTGGGGCAGCAAGAGACCCAGTACTTC,CASSLLLGQQETQYF
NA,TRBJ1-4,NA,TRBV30,TGTGCCTGGACAGGAACTAATGAAAAACTGTTTTTT,CAWTGTNEKLFF
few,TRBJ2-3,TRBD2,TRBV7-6,TGTGCCAGCAGCTTTACGCGGGGGGGCCCACCCACAGATACGCAGTATTTT,CASSFTRGGPPTDTQYF
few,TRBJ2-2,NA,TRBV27,TGTGCCAGCAGTCTCCTCGGGGACACCGGGGAGCTGTTTTTT,CASSLLGDTGELFF
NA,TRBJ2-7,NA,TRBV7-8,TGTGCCAGCAGCCCCTGGACGTCAGGCGAGCAGTACTTC,CASSPWTSGEQYF
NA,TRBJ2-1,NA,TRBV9,TGTGCCAGCAAACAGGAAGGCTACAATGAGCAGTTCTTC,CASKQEGYNEQFF
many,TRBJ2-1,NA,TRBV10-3,TGTGCCATCAGTGCGGGTCTTTCCAGGCAGTTCTTC,CAISAGLSRQFF
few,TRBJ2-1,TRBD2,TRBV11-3,TGTGCCAGCAGTACTAGCGGCTATGAGCAGTTCTTC,CASSTSGYEQFF
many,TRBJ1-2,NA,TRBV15,TGTGCCACCAGCAGTGGTTTCGGCCCCACCTTC,CATSSGFGPTF
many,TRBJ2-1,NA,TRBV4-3,TGCGCCAGCAGCCCCTCGACAGGAGGCTATGAGCAGTTCTTC,CASSPSTGGYEQFF
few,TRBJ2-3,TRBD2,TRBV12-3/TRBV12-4,TGTGCCAGCAGTCCCACCCCGGGACTAGCGGGGGGTAGCACAGATACGCAGTATTTT,CASSPTPGLAGGSTDTQYF
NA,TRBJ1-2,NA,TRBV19,TGTGCCAGTAGTGGGCCCGGGGACCCCTACTCCTATGGCTACACCTTC,CASSGPGDPYSYGYTF
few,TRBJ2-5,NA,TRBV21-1,TGTGCCAGCAGCAAAGAGGACAGGAAAGAGACCCAGTACTTC,CASSKEDRKETQYF